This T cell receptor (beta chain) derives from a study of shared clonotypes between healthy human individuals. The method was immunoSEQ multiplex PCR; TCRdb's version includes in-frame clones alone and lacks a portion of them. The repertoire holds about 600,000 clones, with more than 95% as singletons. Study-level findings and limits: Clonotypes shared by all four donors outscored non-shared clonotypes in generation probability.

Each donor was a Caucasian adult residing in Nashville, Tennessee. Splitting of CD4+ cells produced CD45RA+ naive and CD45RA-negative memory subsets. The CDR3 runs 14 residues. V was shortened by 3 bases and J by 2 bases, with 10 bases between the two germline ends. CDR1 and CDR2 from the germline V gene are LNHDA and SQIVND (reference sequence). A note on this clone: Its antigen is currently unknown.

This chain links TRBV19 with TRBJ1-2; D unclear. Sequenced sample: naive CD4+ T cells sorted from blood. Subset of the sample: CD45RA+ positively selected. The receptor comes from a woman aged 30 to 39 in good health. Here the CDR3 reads CASSIRTLNYGYTF. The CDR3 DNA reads TGTGCCAGTAGTATTCGCACACTAAACTATGGCTACACCTTC. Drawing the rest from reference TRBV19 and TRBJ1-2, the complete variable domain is DGGITQSPKYLFRKEGQNVTLSCEQNLNHDAMYWYRQDPGQGLRLIYYSQIVNDFQKGDIAEGYSVSREKKESFPLTVTSAQKNPTAFYLCASSIRTLNYGYTFGSGTRLTVV.